This T cell receptor beta chain appears in the sequencing data of a study of T-cell reconstitution after alpha-beta-depleted transplantation in children. The V gene lost 0 bases and the J gene lost 0 bases, with 15 bases spanning the gap. The CDR3 consists of 16 residues. Germline values: CDR1 DFQATT, CDR2 SNEGSKA (reference sequence). Concerning this clonotype itself: What it binds is not known.

The authors prepared the TCRbeta library with unique molecular identifiers. One entry per CDR3 protein, called by TCRdb with MiXCR from the PCR reads. The data show about 290,000 distinct CDR3 sequences, roughly 7.8% seen once. Study-wide findings and caveats: Surviving recipient cells, namely T cells and thymic progenitors, were the source of high day-60 TCRbeta diversity in some patients. After transplant, at about two months, alpha-beta T cells were reportedly derived from several hundred expanded graft clones. One year after transplant, T-cell counts and diversity came mostly from newly produced T cells.

The sequencing here drew on peripheral blood, taken 360 days after TCRalphabeta/CD19-depleted stem cell transplant. The chain combines TRBV20-1 with TRBJ2-7, with D uncertain. The source is a female patient between 2 and 15 years old who had a stem cell transplant for Fanconi anemia, so the T cells may come from the graft donor. CDR3 protein: CSAREQSGRSSYEQYF. The CDR3 bases are TGCAGTGCTAGAGAACAATCGGGCCGTTCCTCCTACGAGCAGTACTTC.